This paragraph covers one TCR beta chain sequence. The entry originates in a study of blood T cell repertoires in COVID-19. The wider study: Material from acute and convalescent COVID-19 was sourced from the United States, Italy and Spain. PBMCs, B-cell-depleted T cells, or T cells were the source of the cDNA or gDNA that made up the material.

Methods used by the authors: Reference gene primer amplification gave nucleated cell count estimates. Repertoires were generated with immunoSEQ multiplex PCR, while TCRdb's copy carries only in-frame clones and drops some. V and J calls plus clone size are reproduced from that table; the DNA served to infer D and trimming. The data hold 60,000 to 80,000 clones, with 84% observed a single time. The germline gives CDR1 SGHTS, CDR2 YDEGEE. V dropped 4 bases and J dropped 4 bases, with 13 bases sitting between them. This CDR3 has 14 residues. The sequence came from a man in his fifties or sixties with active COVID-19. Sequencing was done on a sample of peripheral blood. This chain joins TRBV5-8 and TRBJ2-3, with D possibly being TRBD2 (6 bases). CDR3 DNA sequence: TGTGCCAGCAGCGGGAGACTAGGGGCAGATACGCAGTATTTT. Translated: CASSGRLGADTQYF.